Presented here are 18 T cell receptor beta chains from one specimen sequenced in a study of low-dose radiotherapy and immunotherapy resistance in tumors. The time point here: before trial treatment. TRAV- and TRBV-specific primers, spanning alpha and beta chains, primed first-strand cDNA. With a constant-region primer and a V-primer adapter, TCRs were subjected to 20 PCR cycles of amplification. MiXCR, applied by TCRdb to the reads, yields one record per CDR3 protein. This table has more than 50,000 distinct CDR3 sequences, under 30% appearing once. The specimen comprised PBMCs, sampled before treatment. These receptors came from a male donor with prostate cancer.

Many counts were recorded for this clonotype. V and J are TRBV4-1 and TRBJ2-7, with D tentatively TRBD2 (6 bases). Germline CDR1 MGHRA, CDR2 YSYEKL. The ends were cut back, 4 bases at V and 6 bases at J, with 16 bases in the middle. CDR3 length: 14 amino acids. The chain's CDR3 is CASSLSLPGGEQYF. As DNA, the CDR3 is TGCGCCAGCAGCCTCAGTTTACCCGGGGGCGAGCAGTACTTC.

This clonotype was seen many times. The chain joins TRBV3-1 to TRBJ2-2; TRBD2 agrees at 9 bases. Germline V gene data show CDR1 as LGHDT and CDR2 as YNNKEL (reference sequence). The CDR3 has 19 amino acids. V dropped 5 bases and J dropped 0; count of bases not matched to a gene: 13. Here the CDR3 DNA reads TGTGCCAGCAGCTGGCCCCGTAGCGGGGGAACTTCGAACACCGGGGAGCTGTTTTTT. Amino acids: CASSWPRSGGTSNTGELFF.

This clonotype was picked up many times. This chain joins TRBV29-1 and TRBJ2-5; no definite D call. Germline V CDR1 and CDR2: SQVTM, ANQGSEA. V gave up 4 bases and J gave up 5 bases, with 8 bases separating them. There are 11 residues in the CDR3. Here the CDR3 DNA reads TGCAGCGTTGTTCGGGCTGAGACCCAGTACTTC. It encodes CSVVRAETQYF.

This clonotype was seen many times. V usage is TRBV28 and J usage is TRBJ1-1, with a weak D call TRBD1 (6 bases). V lost 4 bases, J lost 0 bases, and 24 bases lay in between. The CDR3 extends over 19 amino acids. The V gene's germline CDR1 is MDHEN and CDR2 SYDVKM. CDR3 residues: CASSSLTTGWGRMNTEAFF. The CDR3 DNA follows: TGTGCCAGCAGTTCGCTCACAACCGGTTGGGGGCGAATGAACACTGAAGCTTTCTTT.

In its sample, this clonotype was seen many times. The chain uses TRBV6-1 and TRBJ1-4; the D gene is possibly TRBD1 (5 bases). Trimming took 6 bases from V and 8 from J, leaving 19 bases between them. The CDR3 is 15 residues long. The germline gives CDR1 MNHNS, CDR2 SASEGT. CDR3 residues: CASSPVGGSREKLFF. The CDR3 DNA follows: TGTGCCAGCAGCCCAGTGGGGGGGAGCCGAGAAAAACTGTTTTTT.

This clonotype showed up many times. The gene calls are TRBV20-1 and TRBJ2-2; possibly TRBD2 for D (6 bases). CDR1 is DFQATT, CDR2 SNEGSKA, per germline (reference sequence). V dropped 1 base and J dropped 5 bases, with 17 bases sitting between them. This CDR3 is 16 amino acids long. The CDR3 nucleotides read TGCAGTGCTAGAGGGTCCAGCGGGCTCCTTACCGGGGAGCTGTTTTTT. Amino acids: CSARGSSGLLTGELFF.

V and J are TRBV19 and TRBJ1-1; TRBD1 might be the D (5 bases). This CDR3 has 15 amino acids. V lost 6 bases to trimming and J lost 1 base, with 15 bases between them. Germline assignment: CDR1 LNHDA and CDR2 SQIVND (reference sequence). CDR3 residues: CASSRVRVGNTEAFF. In DNA, the CDR3 is TGTGCCAGTAGCAGGGTCCGGGTCGGGAACACTGAAGCTTTCTTT.

J is TRBJ2-1 and V is TRBV20-1; TRBD2 matches at 8 bases. The germline V gene has CDR1 DFQATT and CDR2 SNEGSKA (reference sequence). The CDR3 spans 15 residues. V was pared by 6 bases and J by 2 bases, with 9 bases of the junction left unmatched. CDR3 sequence reads: CSATQRESPYNEQFF. Here the CDR3 DNA reads TGCAGTGCCACTCAGCGGGAGTCCCCCTACAATGAGCAGTTCTTC.

This clonotype was found many times. J is TRBJ2-1 and V is TRBV7-3; 9 bases align to TRBD2. The germline V gene encodes CDR1 SGHTA and CDR2 FQGTGA. CDR3 length equals 15 residues. V shed 2 bases, J shed 10 bases, and the junction held 9 bases outside the gene matches. The DNA for the CDR3 is TGTGCCAGCAGCTTACGGCTAGCGGGGCTAAACGAGCAGTTCTTC. It translates to CASSLRLAGLNEQFF.

V and J are TRBV6-1 and TRBJ1-5; 12 nucleotides match TRBD1. Germline V CDR1 and CDR2: MNHNS, SASEGT. V lost 7 bases, J lost 0 bases, and 1 base stayed unmatched. The CDR3 spans 15 residues. The CDR3 DNA follows: TGTGCCAGCACGGGACAGGGGGCTAGCAATCAGCCCCAGCATTTT. This translates into CASTGQGASNQPQHF.

This clonotype has at least ten counts. The rearrangement links TRBV20-1 to TRBJ2-7; no firm D call. The germline V and J ends were trimmed by 6 bases and 4 bases, with 16 bases remaining between them. The germline CDR1 and CDR2 sequences are DFQATT and SNEGSKA (reference sequence). This CDR3 has 13 residues. This chain's CDR3 is CSAIPGLRYEQYF. The CDR3 bases are TGCAGTGCAATACCGGGCCTGAGGTACGAGCAGTACTTC.

This clonotype occurred many times. This chain uses TRBV18 with TRBJ2-1, with TRBD2 as a possible D gene (6 bases). Trimming took off 6 bases at V and 7 bases at J, with 25 bases between the two ends. Per the germline V gene, CDR1 is KGHSH and CDR2 is LQKENI. The CDR3 loop spans 17 amino acids. The CDR3: CASSTLRIQGTLNEQFF. CDR3 coding DNA: TGTGCCAGCTCTACCCTAAGAATCCAAGGGACTCTTAATGAGCAGTTCTTC.

Regarding this clonotype: Given a far larger clone just one base away, this is likely a sequencing read error. The rearrangement uses TRBV10-3 and TRBJ2-5; no clear D gene. The germline V and J ends were trimmed by 1 base and 11 bases, with 8 bases remaining between them. This CDR3 is built from 11 residues. Germline V gene lookup returns CDR1 ENHRY and CDR2 SYGVKD. The CDR3 DNA sequence: TGTGCCATCAGTGAGTACAATGAGCAGTACTTC. This translates into CAISEYNEQYF.

The chain joins TRBV29-1 to TRBJ2-3; D is possibly TRBD1 (6 bases). The CDR3 is made up of 14 amino acids. In germline, CDR1 is SQVTM, CDR2 ANQGSEA. Trimming cost V 3 bases and J 3 bases, with 13 bases left between them. The CDR3 DNA is TGCAGCGTTGATCACCCCCAGGGGACAGATACGCAGTATTTT. It is translated as CSVDHPQGTDTQYF.

The chain combines TRBV5-1 with TRBJ2-1; D ambiguous. The V and J ends lost 0 bases and 6 bases respectively, with 4 bases between them. Germline CDR1 is SGHRS and CDR2 is YFSETQ. The CDR3 spans 12 residues. DNA of the CDR3: TGCGCCAGCAGCTTGGGGGGCAATGAGCAGTTCTTC. It specifies CASSLGGNEQFF.

There are many counts of this clonotype. The V call is TRBV15, the J call TRBJ2-3; D is perhaps TRBD1 (6 bases). Per germline, CDR1 LNHNV and CDR2 YYDKDF (reference sequence). Trimming cost V 0 bases and J 2 bases, with 9 bases left between them. The CDR3 has 15 residues. Here the CDR3 DNA reads TGTGCCACCAGCAGAGATCGGACAGCCACAGATACGCAGTATTTT. It translates to CATSRDRTATDTQYF. Full variable domain (rest looked up from reference TRBV15 and TRBJ2-3): DAMVIQNPRYQVTQFGKPVTLSCSQTLNHNVMYWYQQKSSQAPKLLFHYYDKDFNNEADTPDNFQSRRPNTSFCFLDIRSPGLGDTAMYLCATSRDRTATDTQYFGPGTRLTVL.

This CDR3 reads CASSLEDRGFYGYTF. The CDR3 DNA is TGTGCCAGCAGTTTAGAGGACAGGGGTTTCTATGGCTACACCTTC. The rearrangement uses TRBV28 and TRBJ1-2; 9 nucleotides line up with TRBD1. CDR3 length: 15 amino acids. CDR1 and CDR2 from the germline V gene are MDHEN and SYDVKM. Trimming took 2 bases from V and 4 from J; bases not matched to a gene: 5.

This clonotype has a count of ten or more. Here the CDR3 DNA reads TGCAGTGCTAGAGCGGGTCAGGGGTTGGGTGAGCAGTTCTTC. Translated, it gives CSARAGQGLGEQFF. The chain combines TRBV20-1 with TRBJ2-1; D is possibly TRBD1 (6 bases). The length of the CDR3 is 14 residues. Trimming shortened V by 1 base and J by 9 bases, and 16 bases separated the two germline ends. Germline CDR1 and CDR2: DFQATT and SNEGSKA (reference sequence).